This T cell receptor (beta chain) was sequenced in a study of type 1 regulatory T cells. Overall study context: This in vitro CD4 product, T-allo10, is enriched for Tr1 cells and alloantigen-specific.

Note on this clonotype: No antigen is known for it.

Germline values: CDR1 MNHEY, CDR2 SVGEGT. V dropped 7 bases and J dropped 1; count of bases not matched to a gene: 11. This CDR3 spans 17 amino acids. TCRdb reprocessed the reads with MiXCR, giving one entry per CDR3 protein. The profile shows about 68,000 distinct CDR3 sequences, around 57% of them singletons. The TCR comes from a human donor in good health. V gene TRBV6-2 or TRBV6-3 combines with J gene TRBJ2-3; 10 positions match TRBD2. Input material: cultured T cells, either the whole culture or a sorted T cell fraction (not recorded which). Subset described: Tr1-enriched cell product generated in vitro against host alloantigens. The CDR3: CASTLAGEGAGTDTQYF. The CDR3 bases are TGTGCCAGCACGCTAGCGGGAGAGGGGGCTGGCACAGATACGCAGTATTTT.